These 15 T cell receptor beta chains share one sample of origin, sequenced in a study of somatic mutations in cytotoxic T cells in rheumatoid arthritis. Sequencing was performed with immunoSEQ multiplex PCR; in TCRdb, only in-frame clones are kept and a portion is missing. The table has 8,000 or so clones, around 75% seen once. Sequencing was carried out using CD8+ T cells sorted from blood. The origin of the receptors is an adult with rheumatoid arthritis.

CDR3 sequence reads: CASSQAWASGRADQETQYF. Here the CDR3 DNA reads TGCGCCAGCAGCCAAGCTTGGGCTAGCGGGAGGGCCGATCAAGAGACCCAGTACTTC. The V gene is TRBV4-3, the J gene TRBJ2-5; 12 bases match TRBD2. Germline loops: CDR1 LGHNA, CDR2 YSLEER. V dropped 1 base and J dropped 2; count of bases not matched to a gene: 11. The CDR3 has 19 residues.

V is TRBV4-1 and J is TRBJ2-5, with D possibly being TRBD2 (6 bases). Germline CDR1 is MGHRA and CDR2 is YSYEKL. This CDR3 has 15 amino acids. V lost 3 bases and J 1 base, leaving 12 bases between the germline ends. The chain's CDR3 is CASSQEGRSQETQYF. In nucleotides, the CDR3 is TGCGCCAGCAGCCAGGAGGGGCGTAGCCAAGAGACCCAGTACTTC.

V usage is TRBV6-1 and J usage is TRBJ1-5, with D hard to call. This CDR3 contains 20 residues. The germline V gene has CDR1 MNHNS and CDR2 SASEGT. Deletions cut 0 bases from V and 0 bases from J, with 21 bases between. In DNA form, the CDR3 reads TGTGCCAGCAGTGAAGCCACCAGACTGTTTTCGGACTATAGCAATCAGCCCCAGCATTTT. It translates to CASSEATRLFSDYSNQPQHF.

The gene calls are TRBV2 and TRBJ2-7; no clear D. This CDR3 has 11 residues. Trimming cost V 8 bases and J 0 bases, with 5 bases left between them. Germline values: CDR1 SNHLY, CDR2 FYNNEI. The CDR3 loop is CASEASYEQYF. CDR3 nucleotide sequence: TGTGCCAGCGAGGCCTCCTACGAGCAGTACTTC.

The chain links TRBV7-8 to TRBJ2-1; the match to TRBD1 covers 11 bases. Per the germline V gene, CDR1 is SGHVS and CDR2 is FQNEAQ. V shed 4 bases and J 3 bases; nucleotides not matched to a gene: 2. The CDR3 is 15 residues long. The CDR3 is CASSSGTGGYNEQFF. CDR3 in DNA: TGTGCCAGCAGCTCCGGGACAGGGGGCTACAATGAGCAGTTCTTC.

The chain combines TRBV15 with TRBJ2-2; 8 bases are a match to TRBD2. Germline V gene lookup returns CDR1 LNHNV and CDR2 YYDKDF (reference sequence). Trimming cost V 8 bases and J 11 bases; bases outside gene matches: 13. This CDR3 is 14 amino acids long. The CDR3 loop is CATGRGGLGGELFF. The CDR3 DNA reads TGTGCCACCGGCCGGGGGGGCCTAGGGGGAGAGCTGTTTTTT.

This chain connects TRBV28 to TRBJ2-3; TRBD1 matches 8 bases. The CDR3 has 13 residues. CDR1 and CDR2 (germline): MDHEN, SYDVKM. V was pared by 6 bases and J by 5 bases, with 4 bases of the junction left unmatched. Here the CDR3 DNA reads TGTGCCAGCAGCAGGGGGCAGGTAGATACGCAGTATTTT. This encodes CASSRGQVDTQYF. The full variable domain, rest sourced from reference TRBV28 and TRBJ2-3, is DVKVTQSSRYLVKRTGEKVFLECVQDMDHENMFWYRQDPGLGLRLIYFSYDVKMKEKGDIPEGYSVSREKKERFSLILESASTNQTSMYLCASSRGQVDTQYFGPGTRLTVL.

The CDR3: CASSITGARENTIYF. DNA for the CDR3: TGTGCCAGCAGCATAACAGGCGCTCGGGAAAACACCATATATTTT. This sequence joins TRBV6-5 and TRBJ1-3, with D perhaps TRBD1 (5 bases). Trimming left V 6 bases short and J 6 bases short, with 18 bases between. CDR3 length: 15 residues. Germline loops: CDR1 MNHEY, CDR2 SVGAGI.

The chain joins TRBV29-1 to TRBJ1-1; D remains ambiguous. CDR1 is SQVTM, CDR2 ANQGSEA, per germline. V lost 4 bases to trimming and J lost 0 bases, with 6 bases between them. This CDR3 has 12 amino acids. CDR3 sequence: CSVVILNTEAFF. The CDR3 DNA reads as TGCAGCGTTGTAATTCTGAACACTGAAGCTTTCTTT.

The chain couples TRBV7-3 to TRBJ2-7, with 7 positions matching TRBD2. CDR1 and CDR2 (germline): SGHTA, FQGTGA. The CDR3 sequence is 14 residues long. The junction had 3 bases not matched to a gene; V was cut back by 3 bases and J by 1 base. The CDR3 DNA is TGTGCCAGCAGCTTTTCCGGGAGGTCCTACGAGCAGTACTTC. The encoded protein is CASSFSGRSYEQYF.

The chain has TRBV9 and TRBJ2-2; 9 bases fit TRBD2. V lost 0 bases, J lost 5 bases, and 5 bases stayed unmatched. This CDR3 is 16 amino acids long. The germline V gene has CDR1 SGDLS and CDR2 YYNGEE. The CDR3 loop is CASSVDSSGKTGELFF. As DNA, the CDR3 is TGTGCCAGCAGCGTAGATTCTAGCGGGAAGACCGGGGAGCTGTTTTTT. Variable domain in full (rest from reference TRBV9 and TRBJ2-2): DSGVTQTPKHLITATGQRVTLRCSPRSGDLSVYWYQQSLDQGLQFLIQYYNGEERAKGNILERFSAQQFPDLHSELNLSSLELGDSALYFCASSVDSSGKTGELFFGEGSRLTVL.

The V and J genes are TRBV11-3 and TRBJ2-2; D remains ambiguous. The CDR3 loop spans 14 amino acids. Trimming left V 5 bases short and J 2 bases short, with 9 bases between. CDR1 SGHNT and CDR2 YENEEA come from the germline V gene. The CDR3 protein is CASSANYNTGELFF. The CDR3 DNA is TGTGCCAGCAGCGCCAACTATAACACCGGGGAGCTGTTTTTT.

The chain recombines TRBV14 with TRBJ2-1, with 11 bases that match TRBD2. Trimming removed 4 bases from V and 3 bases from J; junction bases left unmatched: 11. The CDR3 is 18 amino acids. Germline V gene lookup returns CDR1 SGHDN and CDR2 FVKESK. CDR3 in DNA: TGTGCCAGCAGCCTCTGGGAGGTGACTAGCGGGGACTACAATGAGCAGTTCTTC. Protein: CASSLWEVTSGDYNEQFF.

The CDR3 sequence is CASSLRDRGSTGELFF. Here the CDR3 DNA reads TGTGCCAGCAGCTTAAGGGACAGGGGGAGTACCGGGGAGCTGTTTTTT. This chain connects TRBV13 to TRBJ2-2; 11 bases agree with TRBD1. The CDR3 covers 16 residues. V gave up 2 bases and J gave up 5 bases; unmatched junction bases: 4. Germline V lookup: CDR1 PRHDT, CDR2 FYEKMQ (reference sequence).

As concerns this clone: This same CDR3 is encoded by further DNA sequences in the sample. This chain links TRBV6-6 with TRBJ2-7; 9 bases are a match to TRBD1. The germline gives CDR1 MNHNY, CDR2 SVGAGI (reference sequence). Unmatched junction bases numbered 10, after V lost 6 bases and J lost 7 bases. This CDR3 spans 14 amino acids. The CDR3 spells CASRSGTGKMEQYF. The CDR3 DNA is TGTGCCAGCAGGTCCGGGACAGGGAAGATGGAGCAGTACTTC.